This passage covers 21 T cell receptor beta chains from one sample sequenced in a study of PD-L1 blockade in urothelial cancer. The table came from immunoSEQ multiplex PCR; TCRdb's copy has only in-frame clones and leaves some out. The sample has under 40,000 clones, 90% seen once; the top ten hold roughly 7.6%. Sequenced here: PBMCs, sampled around atezolizumab (anti-PD-L1) treatment. Receptor source: a man aged 70 or older with urothelial cancer.

The chain has TRBV27 and TRBJ1-3; 7 bases line up with TRBD1. CDR1 MNHEY and CDR2 SMNVEV come from the germline V gene (reference sequence). The CDR3 is 16 residues long. V lost 8 bases and J lost 0; bases outside the gene matches: 10. CDR3 loop: CASSRTGGISGNTIYF. In DNA form, the CDR3 reads TGTGCCAGCTCCCGGACAGGAGGGATCTCTGGAAACACCATATATTTT.

The chain employs TRBV11-2 and TRBJ2-1; D perhaps matches TRBD2 (5 bases). Germline CDR1 SGHAT, CDR2 FQNNGV. The CDR3 has 15 residues. V shed 5 bases and J shed 12 bases, with 23 bases lying between them. In DNA form, the CDR3 reads TGTGCCAGCAGCCCTCGGGTGGTGCGGGCAATTGGGCAGTTCTTC. Its translation is CASSPRVVRAIGQFF.

The rearrangement links TRBV6-5 to TRBJ1-5; TRBD1 matches at 7 bases. This CDR3 comprises 15 residues. The germline CDR1 and CDR2 sequences are MNHEY and SVGAGI. J gave up 0 bases and V 2 bases, and 1 base lay outside the gene matches. The CDR3 DNA follows: TGTGCCAGCAGTTACCGGACAGGTAGCAATCAGCCCCAGCATTTT. Translation gives CASSYRTGSNQPQHF.

V is TRBV18 and J is TRBJ2-7; TRBD2 agrees at 7 bases. Trimming cost V 4 bases and J 7 bases; bases outside gene matches: 19. Germline V gives CDR1 KGHSH, CDR2 LQKENI. This CDR3 has 17 amino acids. The CDR3 DNA reads TGTGCCAGCTCACTGCTGCCGCCGGGGGGTCTGCTCTTAGAGCAGTACTTC. Translating it yields CASSLLPPGGLLLEQYF. The full variable domain, in which reference TRBV18 and TRBJ2-7 provide the parts outside the CDR3, is NAGVMQNPRHLVRRRGQEARLRCSPMKGHSHVYWYRQLPEEGLKFMVYLQKENIIDESGMPKERFSAEFPKEGPSILRIQQVVRGDSAAYFCASSLLPPGGLLLEQYFGPGTRLTVT.

The V gene is TRBV4-3, the J gene TRBJ2-1; 7 nucleotides agree with TRBD1. V gave up 4 bases and J gave up 6 bases; unmatched junction bases: 3. In germline, CDR1 is LGHNA, CDR2 YSLEER. The CDR3 consists of 13 residues. The CDR3 loop reads CASSLPGGNEQFF. CDR3 nucleotide sequence: TGCGCCAGCAGCCTTCCAGGGGGCAATGAGCAGTTCTTC.

The chain recombines TRBV27 with TRBJ2-7, with D possibly being TRBD1 (6 bases). CDR1 and CDR2 (germline): MNHEY, SMNVEV (reference sequence). The ends were cut back, 2 bases at V and 2 bases at J, with 16 bases in the middle. CDR3 length: 16 residues. DNA for the CDR3: TGTGCCAGCAGTTTAGACCCAGGGGCCTACCCCTACGAGCAGTACTTC. As protein: CASSLDPGAYPYEQYF.

This sequence joins TRBV29-1 and TRBJ2-3; 12 bases line up with TRBD1. The junction had 4 bases not matched to a gene; V was cut back by 4 bases and J by 2 bases. The length of the CDR3 is 15 residues. Germline CDR1 and CDR2: SQVTM and ANQGSEA. This CDR3 is CSVVGTGGPTDTQYF. The CDR3 nucleotides read TGCAGCGTTGTAGGGACAGGGGGCCCCACAGATACGCAGTATTTT.

This clone occurred once. The rearrangement links TRBV7-9 to TRBJ1-2, with 7 bases that match TRBD1. Germline V gene data show CDR1 as SEHNR and CDR2 as FQNEAQ (reference sequence). V was clipped by 5 bases and J by 4 bases; unmatched bases: 1. The CDR3 is 12 residues long. The CDR3 nucleotides read TGTGCCAGCAGCCGGGACAGCTATGGCTACACCTTC. This sequence encodes CASSRDSYGYTF.

This chain uses TRBV7-2 with TRBJ2-5, with D unclear. Between the trimmed V and J ends, which lost 1 base and 2 bases, there was a span of 5 bases. Germline CDR1 is SGHTA and CDR2 is FQGNSA. The CDR3 is 13 amino acids. CDR3 residues: CASSLDGQETQYF. The CDR3 DNA follows: TGTGCCAGCAGCTTAGACGGTCAAGAGACCCAGTACTTC.

In this sample, this clone turned up a few times. The V call is TRBV29-1, the J call TRBJ1-2; the D gene is possibly TRBD1 (6 bases). Germline V CDR1 and CDR2: SQVTM, ANQGSEA. CDR3 length: 15 amino acids. Trimming cost V 4 bases and J 0 bases, with 15 bases left between them. CDR3 DNA: TGCAGCGTTGGGGCAGGGGCCTGGACTAACTATGGCTACACCTTC. Its protein product is CSVGAGAWTNYGYTF.

The genes are TRBV6-5 and TRBJ1-1; tentatively, D is TRBD1 (5 bases). The CDR3 covers 13 residues. Trimming removed 2 bases from V and 1 base from J, with 5 bases in between. Germline loops: CDR1 MNHEY, CDR2 SVGAGI. The CDR3 coding sequence is TGTGCCAGCAGTTACACAGGGAACACTGAAGCTTTCTTT. Translating gives CASSYTGNTEAFF.

This chain links TRBV28 with TRBJ1-2; unclear D gene. CDR1 MDHEN and CDR2 SYDVKM come from the germline V gene. The CDR3 contains 14 residues. V lost 2 bases to trimming and J lost 5 bases, with 12 bases between them. CDR3: CASSLVGPPYGYTF. The CDR3 DNA reads TGTGCCAGCAGTTTAGTCGGTCCACCTTATGGCTACACCTTC.

V is TRBV10-3 and J is TRBJ2-3, with 12 bases that match TRBD2. Germline CDR1 is ENHRY and CDR2 is SYGVKD. This CDR3 is 14 amino acids long. V gave up 10 bases and J gave up 4 bases; unmatched junction bases: 6. In DNA, the CDR3 is TGTGCCACTCGGACTAGCGGGACCGCAGATACGCAGTATTTT. It encodes CATRTSGTADTQYF.

The rearrangement uses TRBV6-5 and TRBJ1-2; TRBD1 matches 9 bases. The J segment lost 5 bases and the V segment lost 5 bases, leaving 6 bases of the junction unmatched. The CDR3 extends over 14 amino acids. Germline CDR1 and CDR2: MNHEY and SVGAGI. The CDR3 region has the DNA TGTGCCAGCAGTCCATCCGGGACAGGGTATGGCTACACCTTC. Amino acids: CASSPSGTGYGYTF.

The chain couples TRBV20-1 to TRBJ2-5; tentative D call: TRBD2 (5 bases). The CDR3 contains 11 residues. Trimming removed 5 bases from V and 5 bases from J, with 9 bases in between. From germline, CDR1 is DFQATT and CDR2 SNEGSKA (reference sequence). In nucleotides, the CDR3 is TGCAGTGCTTGGAAGCGGGAGACCCAGTACTTC. Its protein product is CSAWKRETQYF.

The rearrangement uses TRBV19 and TRBJ1-5, with a possible D match to TRBD1 (5 bases). Trimming removed 5 bases from V and 7 bases from J, with 15 bases in between. The germline CDR1 and CDR2 sequences are LNHDA and SQIVND (reference sequence). The CDR3 extends over 14 amino acids. CDR3: CASSPQGSAQPQHF. As DNA, the CDR3 is TGTGCCAGTAGTCCCCAGGGTTCGGCCCAGCCCCAGCATTTT. The entire variable domain, with the rest obtained from reference TRBV19 and TRBJ1-5, is as follows: DGGITQSPKYLFRKEGQNVTLSCEQNLNHDAMYWYRQDPGQGLRLIYYSQIVNDFQKGDIAEGYSVSREKKESFPLTVTSAQKNPTAFYLCASSPQGSAQPQHFGDGTRLSIL.

The rearrangement uses TRBV7-6 and TRBJ2-1; TRBD2 matches at 12 bases. Germline V gives CDR1 SGHVS, CDR2 FNYEAQ. V trimming: 5 bases; J trimming: 5 bases; junction bases outside the gene matches: 7. The CDR3 is 16 residues long. The CDR3 DNA follows: TGTGCCAGCAGCAGACCCGGGACTAGCGGGCACAATGAGCAGTTCTTC. Protein product: CASSRPGTSGHNEQFF.

The chain uses TRBV7-9 and TRBJ1-4; weak D call: TRBD1 (5 bases). CDR3 length: 16 amino acids. With 3 bases removed from V and 3 bases from J, the gap between germline ends came to 14 bases. Germline CDR1 is SEHNR and CDR2 is FQNEAQ (reference sequence). CDR3: CASSFQGGRANEKLFF. The CDR3 DNA reads as TGTGCCAGCAGCTTTCAGGGAGGAAGGGCTAATGAAAAACTGTTTTTT.

This clone was recorded only once. The chain carries TRBV4-1 and TRBJ2-4; D is possibly TRBD2 (5 bases). The CDR3 is made up of 15 amino acids. The germline CDR1 and CDR2 sequences are MGHRA and YSYEKL. V lost 0 bases, J lost 9 bases, and 15 bases lay in between. CDR3 sequence: CASSQDRGSQGIQYF. The CDR3 region has the DNA TGCGCCAGCAGCCAAGATCGAGGGAGCCAAGGCATTCAGTACTTC.

This sequence joins TRBV6-1 and TRBJ1-5; the match to TRBD1 covers 7 bases. The CDR3 has 15 amino acids. The J segment lost 3 bases and the V segment lost 6 bases, leaving 8 bases of the junction unmatched. Germline CDR1 MNHNS, CDR2 SASEGT. CDR3 in DNA: TGTGCCAGCAGGGGCCTCGGACAGGTCAATCAGCCCCAGCATTTT. Translating gives CASRGLGQVNQPQHF.

This clone came up a few times. The CDR3 sequence is CASSSLGAGTGLNEQFF. Written as DNA, the CDR3 is TGTGCCAGCAGCTCCCTGGGAGCCGGGACAGGGCTGAATGAGCAGTTCTTC. V usage is TRBV7-3 and J usage is TRBJ2-1, with TRBD1 identical over 9 bases. Germline loops: CDR1 SGHTA, CDR2 FQGTGA. J lost 7 bases, V lost 4 bases, and 14 bases had no gene match. The CDR3 is 17 amino acids.